This entry is about one TCR beta chain. Its antigen is unidentified. The sample belongs to a study of OX40 agonist ivuxolimab in advanced cancers. Study-level information: From about 23 to 85 years was the age range, with a mean of around 57 years, and roughly 83% were male. Broader study findings: Clonal expansion by week 6 occurred in CD4+ and CD8+ blood T cells (at 0.1 to 3.0 mg/kg). Individuals who were partial responders at 0.1-3.0 mg/kg had clonal expansion that ranked among the lowest.

Produced via immunoSEQ multiplex PCR; TCRdb's table is partial and in-frame only. The data show some 22,000 clones, around 87% seen once. Sampling of blood occurred at baseline, cycle 4 day 1, and cycle 7 day 1. The sequence was obtained from an adult with an advanced solid tumor such as melanoma, head and neck, liver or kidney cancer. Here the sequenced sample was CD4+ or CD8+ T cells sorted from blood, taken in a trial of the OX40 agonist ivuxolimab.

CDR3 DNA: TGTGCCAGCAGTCCTGAGGGATGGGAGCAGTTCTTC. Translated, it gives CASSPEGWEQFF. This sequence joins TRBV6-6 and TRBJ2-1, with D perhaps matching TRBD2 (5 bases). This CDR3 region has 12 residues. Per germline, CDR1 MNHNY and CDR2 SVGAGI (reference sequence). Trimming pared 5 bases from V and 10 bases from J, leaving 12 bases between.